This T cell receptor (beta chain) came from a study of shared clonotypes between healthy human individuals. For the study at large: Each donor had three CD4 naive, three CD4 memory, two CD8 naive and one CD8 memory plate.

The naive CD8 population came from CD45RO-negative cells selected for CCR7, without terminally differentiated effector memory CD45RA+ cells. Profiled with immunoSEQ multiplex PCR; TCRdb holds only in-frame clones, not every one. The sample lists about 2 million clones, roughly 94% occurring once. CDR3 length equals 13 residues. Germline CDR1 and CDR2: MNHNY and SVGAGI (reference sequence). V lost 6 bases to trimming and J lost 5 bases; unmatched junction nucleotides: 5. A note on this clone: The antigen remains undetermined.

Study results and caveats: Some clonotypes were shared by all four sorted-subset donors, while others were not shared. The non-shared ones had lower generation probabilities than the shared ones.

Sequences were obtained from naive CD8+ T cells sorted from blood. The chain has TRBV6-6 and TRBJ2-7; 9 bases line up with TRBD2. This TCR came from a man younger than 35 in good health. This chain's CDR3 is CASSSGLAHEQYF. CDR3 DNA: TGTGCCAGCAGCTCGGGACTAGCCCACGAGCAGTACTTC.